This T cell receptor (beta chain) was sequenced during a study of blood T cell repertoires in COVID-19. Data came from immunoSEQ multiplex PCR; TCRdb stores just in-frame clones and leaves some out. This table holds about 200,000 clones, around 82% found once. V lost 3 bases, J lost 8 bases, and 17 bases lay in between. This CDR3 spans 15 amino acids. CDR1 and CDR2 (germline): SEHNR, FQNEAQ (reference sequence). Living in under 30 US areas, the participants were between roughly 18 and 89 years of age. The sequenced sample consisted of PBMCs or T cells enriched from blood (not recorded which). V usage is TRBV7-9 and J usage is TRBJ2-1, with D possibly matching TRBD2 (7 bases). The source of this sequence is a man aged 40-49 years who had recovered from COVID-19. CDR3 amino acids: CASSFLPGGEDEQFF. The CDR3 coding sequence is TGTGCCAGCAGCTTCCTCCCGGGGGGCGAGGATGAGCAGTTCTTC.